This TCR beta chain was found in a study of blood T cell repertoires in COVID-19. As processed by the authors: Nucleated cell counts were estimated from reference gene primer amplification. TCRdb's copy holds only in-frame clones and misses some; the assay was immunoSEQ multiplex PCR. For V, J and clone size, that table is used; D and trimming come from the DNA. The profile shows some 230,000 clones, approximately 84% of them singletons. CDR3 size: 15 residues. V gave up 4 bases and J gave up 1 base; unmatched junction bases: 4. The germline CDR1 and CDR2 sequences are KGHDR and SFDVKD. This receptor was taken from a man aged 50-60 years who had recovered from COVID-19. Sequences were obtained from peripheral blood. The chain joins TRBV24-1 to TRBJ2-7, with 9 bases aligning to TRBD2. CDR3: CATSDPSGTSYEQYF. As DNA, the CDR3 is TGTGCCACCAGTGACCCTAGCGGGACGTCCTACGAGCAGTACTTC.